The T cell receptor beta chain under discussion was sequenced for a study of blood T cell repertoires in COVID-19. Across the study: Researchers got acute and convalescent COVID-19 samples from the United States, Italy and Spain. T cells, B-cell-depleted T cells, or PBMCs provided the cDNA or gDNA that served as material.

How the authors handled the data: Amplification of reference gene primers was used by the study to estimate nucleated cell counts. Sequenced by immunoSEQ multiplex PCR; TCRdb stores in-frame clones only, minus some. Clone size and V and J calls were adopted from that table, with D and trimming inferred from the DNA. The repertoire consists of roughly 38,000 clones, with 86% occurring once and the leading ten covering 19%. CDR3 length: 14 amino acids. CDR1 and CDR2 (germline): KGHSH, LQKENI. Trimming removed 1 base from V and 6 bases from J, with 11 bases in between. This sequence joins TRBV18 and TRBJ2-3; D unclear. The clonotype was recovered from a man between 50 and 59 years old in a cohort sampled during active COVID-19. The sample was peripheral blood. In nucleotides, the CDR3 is TGTGCCAGCTCACCACTATGGGCAGGCGATACGCAGTATTTT. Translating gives CASSPLWAGDTQYF. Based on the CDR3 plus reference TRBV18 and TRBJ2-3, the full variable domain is NAGVMQNPRHLVRRRGQEARLRCSPMKGHSHVYWYRQLPEEGLKFMVYLQKENIIDESGMPKERFSAEFPKEGPSILRIQQVVRGDSAAYFCASSPLWAGDTQYFGPGTRLTVL.